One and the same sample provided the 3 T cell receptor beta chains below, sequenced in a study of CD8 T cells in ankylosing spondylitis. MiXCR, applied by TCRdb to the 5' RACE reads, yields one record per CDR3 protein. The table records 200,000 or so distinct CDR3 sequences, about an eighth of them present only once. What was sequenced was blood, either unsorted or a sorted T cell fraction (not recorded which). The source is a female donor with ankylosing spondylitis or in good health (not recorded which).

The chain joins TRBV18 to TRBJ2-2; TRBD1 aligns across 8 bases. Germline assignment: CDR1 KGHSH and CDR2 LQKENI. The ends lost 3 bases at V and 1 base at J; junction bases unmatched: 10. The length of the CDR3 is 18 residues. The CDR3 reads CASSPYSSGTGNTGELFF. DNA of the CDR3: TGTGCCAGCTCACCTTACTCCTCCGGGACAGGGAACACCGGGGAGCTGTTTTTT. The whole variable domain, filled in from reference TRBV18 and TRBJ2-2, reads NAGVMQNPRHLVRRRGQEARLRCSPMKGHSHVYWYRQLPEEGLKFMVYLQKENIIDESGMPKERFSAEFPKEGPSILRIQQVVRGDSAAYFCASSPYSSGTGNTGELFFGEGSRLTVL.

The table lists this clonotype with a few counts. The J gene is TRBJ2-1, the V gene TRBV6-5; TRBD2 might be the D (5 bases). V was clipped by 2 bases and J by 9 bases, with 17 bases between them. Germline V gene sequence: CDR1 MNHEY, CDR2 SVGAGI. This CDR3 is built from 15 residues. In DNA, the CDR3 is TGTGCCAGCAGTTACGGGCTAGCACGGGTTAGTGAGCAGTTCTTC. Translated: CASSYGLARVSEQFF.

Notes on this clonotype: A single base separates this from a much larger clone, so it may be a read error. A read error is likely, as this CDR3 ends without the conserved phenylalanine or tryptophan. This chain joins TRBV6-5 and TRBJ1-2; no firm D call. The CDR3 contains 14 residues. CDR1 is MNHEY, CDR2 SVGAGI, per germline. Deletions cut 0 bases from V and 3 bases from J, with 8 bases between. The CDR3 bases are TGTGCCAGCAGTTACTCGCTCCCTTACTATGGCTACACCTCC. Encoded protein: CASSYSLPYYGYTS.